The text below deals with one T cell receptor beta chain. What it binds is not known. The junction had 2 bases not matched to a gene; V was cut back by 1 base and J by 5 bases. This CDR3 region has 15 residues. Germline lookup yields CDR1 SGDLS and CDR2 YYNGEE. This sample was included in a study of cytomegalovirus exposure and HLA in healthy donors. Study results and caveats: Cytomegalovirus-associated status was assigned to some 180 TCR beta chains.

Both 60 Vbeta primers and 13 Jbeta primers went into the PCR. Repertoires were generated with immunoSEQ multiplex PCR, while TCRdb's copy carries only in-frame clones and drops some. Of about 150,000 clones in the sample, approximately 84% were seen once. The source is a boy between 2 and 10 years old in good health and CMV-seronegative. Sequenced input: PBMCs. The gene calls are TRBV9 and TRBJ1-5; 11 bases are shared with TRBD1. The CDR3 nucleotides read TGTGCCAGCAGCGTAAAGGACAGGGGGCATCAGCCCCAGCATTTT. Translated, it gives CASSVKDRGHQPQHF.